The 18 T cell receptor beta chains below come from one sample, sequenced in a study of neurological immune-mediated disorders. TCRdb passed the 5' RACE reads through MiXCR, listing each CDR3 protein once. Of about 46,000 distinct CDR3 sequences detected, approximately 3% appear once; the ten largest clones hold less than 15%. What was sequenced was PBMCs. The receptors stem from a woman between 45 and 65 years old with multiple sclerosis.

This clonotype came up many times. The rearrangement links TRBV28 to TRBJ1-5; D is ambiguous. Germline V CDR1 and CDR2: MDHEN, SYDVKM. Trimming took 6 bases from V and 0 from J, leaving 21 bases between them. There are 18 residues in the CDR3. The CDR3 DNA reads TGTGCCAGCAGGGGAACCCCGGGAGGGAGTTATAGCAATCAGCCCCAGCATTTT. The encoded protein is CASRGTPGGSYSNQPQHF. The whole variable domain, filled in from reference TRBV28 and TRBJ1-5, reads DVKVTQSSRYLVKRTGEKVFLECVQDMDHENMFWYRQDPGLGLRLIYFSYDVKMKEKGDIPEGYSVSREKKERFSLILESASTNQTSMYLCASRGTPGGSYSNQPQHFGDGTRLSIL.

This clonotype was counted many times. The chain has TRBV21-1 and TRBJ1-2. TRBV21-1 corresponds to a pseudogene. The CDR3 totals 12 residues. In DNA, the CDR3 is TGTGCCAGCAACGGAGGGAACTATGGCTACACCTTC. Translation gives CASNGGNYGYTF.

Many counts were recorded for this clonotype. This sequence joins TRBV5-1 and TRBJ2-2; 7 bases line up with TRBD2. This CDR3 contains 15 residues. The trim removed 5 bases at V and 0 bases at J, leaving 4 bases unmatched. CDR1 is SGHRS, CDR2 YFSETQ, per germline. The DNA of the CDR3 is TGCGCCAGCAGTCACGGGACTACGAACACCGGGGAGCTGTTTTTT. Protein: CASSHGTTNTGELFF.

Many counts were recorded for this clonotype. This chain connects TRBV12-3 or TRBV12-4 to TRBJ2-2; no clear D gene. The V end was cut by 6 bases, the J end by 4 bases, with 21 bases between. The CDR3 extends over 17 amino acids. The CDR3 DNA follows: TGTGCCAGCAGACTTCCCCTCGTTGATTCCCCCACCGGGGAGCTGTTTTTT. As protein: CASRLPLVDSPTGELFF.

This clonotype was found many times. DNA for the CDR3: TGCAGTGCGAGATCCCCTAGCGGTAGCACAGATACGCAGTATTTT. This codes for CSARSPSGSTDTQYF. The chain joins TRBV20-1 to TRBJ2-3; 7 nucleotides line up with TRBD2. Germline CDR1 reads DFQATT; CDR2 reads SNEGSKA (reference sequence). V was pared by 6 bases and J by 0 bases, with 9 bases of the junction left unmatched. The CDR3 runs to 15 residues.

This clonotype was detected only a few times. Since a much larger clone is just one base distant, this may be a read error. The rearrangement uses TRBV25-1 and TRBJ2-1, with D tentatively TRBD2 (6 bases). Trimming removed 8 bases from V and 4 bases from J, with 15 bases in between. The CDR3 loop spans 14 amino acids. Germline V gene lookup returns CDR1 MGHDK and CDR2 SYGVNS. The CDR3 reads CASHHLAAYNEQFF. CDR3 bases: TGTGCCAGCCACCACTTAGCGGCATACAATGAGCAGTTCTTC.

This clonotype was detected ten times or more. The rearrangement joins TRBV20-1 to TRBJ2-1; TRBD2 matches 13 bases. In germline, CDR1 is DFQATT, CDR2 SNEGSKA (reference sequence). The trim removed 0 bases at V and 7 bases at J, leaving 9 bases unmatched. The CDR3 is 17 amino acids. For the CDR3, the DNA is TGCAGTGCTAGAGAATCTAGGACTAGCGGGAGAGGGAATGAGCAGTTCTTC. Translation gives CSARESRTSGRGNEQFF.

This clonotype showed up many times. V and J are TRBV20-1 and TRBJ2-6, with TRBD1 matching over 9 bases. Germline loops: CDR1 DFQATT, CDR2 SNEGSKA (reference sequence). Trimming removed 3 bases from V and 4 bases from J; junction bases left unmatched: 4. CDR3 length: 15 amino acids. CDR3: CSARGQGSGANVLTF. The CDR3 nucleotides are TGCAGTGCTAGGGGACAGGGCTCCGGGGCCAACGTCCTGACTTTC.

This clonotype was counted at least ten times. In DNA, the CDR3 is TGCGCCAGCAGCTCAATGGGACAGGGAACCTACGAGCAGTACTTC. It encodes CASSSMGQGTYEQYF. The V call is TRBV5-1, the J call TRBJ2-7; 9 bases line up with TRBD1. CDR3 length: 15 amino acids. Per germline, CDR1 SGHRS and CDR2 YFSETQ. J lost 2 bases, V lost 3 bases, and 6 bases had no gene match.

This clonotype was seen repeatedly, ten times or more. The chain uses TRBV3-1 and TRBJ2-3; D is uncertain. There are 13 residues in the CDR3. V was pared by 1 base and J by 8 bases, with 10 bases between. Germline CDR1 is LGHDT and CDR2 is YNNKEL (reference sequence). CDR3 sequence reads: CASSQGRAGTQYF. As DNA, the CDR3 is TGTGCCAGCAGCCAAGGAAGGGCAGGTACGCAGTATTTT.

In this sample, this clonotype turned up many times. The J gene is TRBJ1-5, the V gene TRBV12-3 or TRBV12-4; the D gene is possibly TRBD1 (5 bases). The CDR3 covers 13 residues. Trimming cost V 6 bases and J 4 bases, with 10 bases left between them. The CDR3 DNA follows: TGTGCCAGCAGGGGCACAGGAAATCAGCCCCAGCATTTT. Its protein product is CASRGTGNQPQHF.

Only a few counts were recorded for this clonotype. This may be a read error, as it is one base from a much larger clone. The CDR3 carries no conserved terminal phenylalanine or tryptophan, so it likely arises from a read error. The rearrangement links TRBV12-3 or TRBV12-4 to TRBJ2-5, with 7 positions matching TRBD2. The length of the CDR3 is 15 residues. J was trimmed by 2 bases and V by 7 bases; bases with no gene match: 10. The CDR3 spells CASNPPGTTQETQYC. CDR3 coding DNA: TGTGCCAGCAACCCTCCCGGGACTACGCAAGAGACCCAGTACTGC.

This clonotype was seen repeatedly, ten times or more. V usage is TRBV7-2 and J usage is TRBJ2-1; 14 bases are a match to TRBD2. CDR3 length: 14 residues. The trim removed 5 bases at V and 12 bases at J, leaving 6 bases unmatched. Germline V lookup: CDR1 SGHTA, CDR2 FQGNSA. The CDR3 loop reads CASSPTSGRGGQFF. The CDR3 nucleotides read TGTGCCAGCAGCCCGACTAGCGGGAGGGGGGGGCAGTTCTTC.

The chain links TRBV15 to TRBJ2-7; D is possibly TRBD1 (5 bases). V was clipped by 0 bases and J by 0 bases, with 21 bases between them. The V gene's germline CDR1 is LNHNV and CDR2 YYDKDF (reference sequence). There are 19 residues in the CDR3. In DNA form, the CDR3 reads TGTGCCACCAGCAGAGATTATCTGATTGCCAGGGCACACTCCTACGAGCAGTACTTC. It yields the protein CATSRDYLIARAHSYEQYF.

Ten or more counts support this clonotype. The V and J genes are TRBV9 and TRBJ2-1, with 8 bases identical to TRBD2. Germline values: CDR1 SGDLS, CDR2 YYNGEE. The CDR3 loop spans 16 amino acids. Losses at the gene ends were 0 bases for V and 1 base for J; bases not matched to a gene: 3. CDR3 region: CASSVGSGKSYNEQFF. In DNA form, the CDR3 reads TGTGCCAGCAGCGTAGGTAGCGGGAAATCCTACAATGAGCAGTTCTTC.

This clonotype was recorded many times. The chain's CDR3 is CASSDGTIYEQYF. The CDR3 DNA reads as TGTGCCAGCAGTGACGGGACAATATACGAGCAGTACTTC. The rearrangement links TRBV6-5 to TRBJ2-7; perhaps TRBD1 as D (6 bases). This CDR3 contains 13 residues. Trimming stripped 5 bases from V and 4 bases from J, with 12 bases between. Germline V gene data show CDR1 as MNHEY and CDR2 as SVGAGI.

This clonotype was seen repeatedly, ten times or more. The chain employs TRBV7-2 and TRBJ2-1; D is ambiguous. V gave up 1 base and J gave up 6 bases, with 10 bases separating them. The CDR3 is 14 residues long. Germline V CDR1 and CDR2: SGHTA, FQGNSA. The CDR3, as DNA: TGTGCCAGCAGCTTAGATCGGACGTCCAATGAGCAGTTCTTC. This codes for CASSLDRTSNEQFF.

This clonotype was counted ten times or more. The CDR3 nucleotides read TGTGCCAGCAGCGTGGTTAGCGGGGGGTCCTCGAACACCGGGGAGCTGTTTTTT. Its translation is CASSVVSGGSSNTGELFF. The chain joins TRBV5-6 to TRBJ2-2, with 10 bases lining up with TRBD2. The germline V gene has CDR1 SGHDT and CDR2 YYEEEE. The CDR3 contains 18 residues. The J segment lost 0 bases and the V segment lost 4 bases, leaving 9 bases of the junction unmatched.